The source of this T cell receptor beta chain is a study of T-cell reconstitution after alpha-beta-depleted transplantation in children. The CDR3 length is 15 residues. Germline V gene data show CDR1 as MDHEN and CDR2 as SYDVKM. Trimming cost V 6 bases and J 7 bases; bases outside gene matches: 10. Unique molecular identifiers were built into the TCRbeta library. In TCRdb, the PCR reads were re-called with MiXCR into one record per CDR3 protein. Of roughly 610,000 distinct CDR3 sequences listed, roughly a tenth are singletons. The sequenced sample was PBMCs from the stem cell graft donor, obtained from the stem cell graft. The chain joins TRBV28 to TRBJ2-7; 12 nucleotides align to TRBD1. This TCR was recovered from a human donor who donated a stem cell graft to a child with acute myeloid leukemia. The CDR3 sequence: CASSLYRDRGREQYF. Written as DNA, the CDR3 is TGTGCCAGCAGCCTCTACCGGGACAGGGGGCGTGAGCAGTACTTC. Complete variable domain (other parts from reference TRBV28 and TRBJ2-7): DVKVTQSSRYLVKRTGEKVFLECVQDMDHENMFWYRQDPGLGLRLIYFSYDVKMKEKGDIPEGYSVSREKKERFSLILESASTNQTSMYLCASSLYRDRGREQYFGPGTRLTVT.